The entry below describes one T cell receptor beta chain. This CDR3 is also generated by other DNA sequences in the sample. The data were obtained in a study of shared clonotypes between healthy human individuals. Naive CD8 cells lacked CD45RO, underwent positive selection for CCR7 and left out terminally differentiated effector memory CD45RA+ cells. Germline V CDR1 and CDR2: SGHNT, YYREEE (reference sequence). Trimming shortened V by 2 bases and J by 1 base, and 4 bases separated the two germline ends. This CDR3 is built from 12 residues. Here immunoSEQ multiplex PCR was the method, and the copy in TCRdb shows in-frame clones only, minus some. The repertoire holds about 2.1 million clones, with just over 90% as singletons.

The receptor was derived from a man aged 18 to 35 in good health. Some clones in this sample may be carry-over from other donors' samples. Specimen: naive CD8+ T cells from PBMCs. The J gene is TRBJ2-7, the V gene TRBV5-4, with D unresolved. CDR3 sequence: CASSFLSYEQYF. The CDR3, as DNA: TGTGCCAGCAGCTTTCTGTCCTACGAGCAGTACTTC.